This T cell receptor beta chain was obtained from a study of beta chain features in type 1 diabetes. Findings of the study overall: Lower insertion and higher deletion counts appeared at VDJ junctions in type 1 diabetes patients. There was a moderate but significant shortening of TCRB CDR3s in all four CD4+ subsets of Type 1 diabetes patients.

This clone has only a few counts. The antigen is unknown. Other nucleotide sequences in the sample specify the same CDR3. The CDR3 spans 13 residues. The germline V gene encodes CDR1 MDHEN and CDR2 SYDVKM. Germline trimming cut 2 bases from V and 6 bases from J; bases unmatched to any gene: 1. What was sequenced were expressed TCRB transcripts, since all of the isolated RNA had been reverse transcribed. Sequencing was performed with immunoSEQ multiplex PCR; in TCRdb, only in-frame clones are kept and a portion is missing. The repertoire holds about 370,000 clones, with around 10% as singletons. CD4+ naive, central memory, regulatory and stem cell-like memory subsets were isolated by sorting on CD45RO/CCR7/CD25/CD127/CD95/CD27.

This clonotype originated in a man aged 25-40 years with type 1 diabetes. The genes are TRBV28 and TRBJ1-2, with 9 bases aligning to TRBD1. What was sequenced was central memory CD4+ T cells from blood. The CDR3 loop is CASSLGQGNGYTF. CDR3 coding DNA: TGTGCCAGCAGTTTAGGACAGGGGAATGGCTACACCTTC.